These T cell receptor beta chains were read from a single sample in a study of blood T cell repertoires in COVID-19. The assay was immunoSEQ multiplex PCR, and TCRdb's table has in-frame clones only and misses some. The repertoire includes around 290,000 clones, 88% of them detected once, and around 0.92% sits in the top ten. The sample comprised PBMCs or T cells enriched from blood (not recorded which). These receptors originate from a woman aged 25-40 years who had recovered from COVID-19. The CDR3 runs from the conserved cysteine through the conserved F or W. The order of the fields is CDR3 length, D gene, clone size, J gene, V gene, CDR3 protein, CDR3 DNA. D genes are given only for firm matches. A row's size may be missing; if present it is once, few, many or a size class.

13 | - | - | TRBJ1-1 | TRBV14 | CASSLQENTEAFF | TGTGCCAGCAGCCTACAGGAAAACACTGAAGCTTTCTTT
15 | TRBD2 | - | TRBJ2-1 | TRBV9 | CASSVFREGLDEQFF | TGTGCCAGCAGCGTATTCCGGGAGGGCCTCGATGAGCAGTTCTTC
15 | TRBD2 | - | TRBJ2-2 | TRBV28 | CASRAGEVNTGELFF | TGTGCCAGCAGAGCGGGGGAGGTGAACACCGGGGAGCTGTTTTTT
13 | - | - | TRBJ1-1 | TRBV2 | CDSSYYMNTEAFF | TGCGACAGCTCCTACTACATGAACACTGAAGCTTTCTTT
15 | - | once | TRBJ1-6 | TRBV27 | CASSPRRPQNSPLHF | TGTGCCAGCAGTCCCCGACGTCCACAGAATTCACCCCTCCACTTT
14 | TRBD1 | - | TRBJ1-5 | TRBV6-5 | CASRHRGSNQPQHF | TGTGCCAGCAGACACAGGGGTAGCAATCAGCCCCAGCATTTT
13 | - | - | TRBJ1-2 | TRBV4-3 | CASSPDRNYGYTF | TGCGCCAGCAGCCCCGACAGGAACTATGGCTACACCTTC
16 | TRBD2 | - | TRBJ2-1 | TRBV7-3 | CASSRLGLAGDNEQFF | TGTGCCAGCAGCCGACTGGGACTAGCGGGGGACAATGAGCAGTTCTTC
15 | - | - | TRBJ2-5 | TRBV9 | CASSVDTSWEETQYF | TGTGCCAGCAGCGTAGATACTAGTTGGGAAGAGACCCAGTACTTC
18 | TRBD2 | - | TRBJ2-5 | TRBV15 | CATSRDLWTSGGEETQYF | TGTGCCACCAGCAGAGACCTCTGGACTAGCGGGGGGGAAGAGACCCAGTACTTC
13 | - | - | TRBJ1-1 | TRBV11-2 | CASRHTGNTEAFF | TGTGCCAGCAGACACACAGGGAACACTGAAGCTTTCTTT
12 | TRBD1 | - | TRBJ1-2 | TRBV18 | CASSPQGQGVDF | TGTGCCAGCTCACCACAAGGACAGGGGGTTGACTTC
12 | - | once | TRBJ2-1 | TRBV7-3 | CASSASGGTQFF | TGTGCCAGCAGCGCCTCTGGCGGGACGCAGTTCTTC
15 | TRBD1 | - | TRBJ1-4 | TRBV19 | CASSIRDRGNEKLFF | TGTGCCAGTAGTATCCGGGACAGGGGAAATGAAAAACTGTTTTTT
16 | TRBD1 | - | TRBJ2-5 | TRBV6-2/TRBV6-3 | CASSSQGAKWKETQYF | TGTGCCAGCAGTTCGCAGGGGGCGAAATGGAAAGAGACCCAGTACTTC
15 | - | - | TRBJ1-2 | TRBV7-6 | CASSLSRGGLYGYTF | TGTGCCAGCAGCTTATCTCGGGGTGGGTTATATGGCTACACCTTC
11 | - | - | TRBJ2-3 | TRBV11-3 | CASSFRDTQYF | TGTGCCAGTTCGTTCAGGGATACGCAGTATTTT
16 | TRBD1 | - | TRBJ1-3 | TRBV19 | CASSPQGVTAGNTIYF | TGTGCCAGTAGTCCCCAGGGGGTGACTGCCGGAAACACCATATATTTT
14 | TRBD1 | once | TRBJ1-5 | TRBV9 | CASIGGQGDQPQHF | TGTGCCAGCATCGGGGGACAGGGTGATCAGCCCCAGCATTTT
12 | - | - | TRBJ1-1 | TRBV2 | CASLQGTAEAFF | TGTGCCAGCCTCCAGGGGACGGCTGAAGCTTTCTTT
16 | - | once | TRBJ1-1 | TRBV30 | CAWSSFSGHLNTEAFF | TGTGCCTGGAGTAGCTTTTCTGGACATCTGAACACTGAAGCTTTCTTT
15 | TRBD1 | once | TRBJ1-2 | TRBV5-1 | CASSGDRGRGDGYTF | TGCGCCAGCAGCGGCGACAGGGGCCGGGGGGATGGCTACACCTTC
14 | TRBD2 | - | TRBJ2-5 | TRBV24-1 | CATSDAGLGETQYF | TGTGCCACCAGTGATGCCGGACTAGGAGAGACCCAGTACTTC
15 | TRBD2 | - | TRBJ2-7 | TRBV6-2/TRBV6-3 | CASSYPPSGIYEQYF | TGTGCCAGCAGTTACCCGCCTAGCGGGATATACGAGCAGTACTTC
13 | - | once | TRBJ2-5 | TRBV28 | CASSFYRGGTQYF | TGTGCCAGCAGTTTTTACAGGGGGGGGACCCAGTACTTC
18 | - | - | TRBJ2-3 | TRBV15 | CATSRDWGLLSSTDTQYF | TGTGCCACCAGCAGAGATTGGGGCTTACTATCTAGCACAGATACGCAGTATTTT
16 | TRBD1 | - | TRBJ2-7 | TRBV5-6 | CASSLQQGMEFREQYF | TGTGCCAGCAGCTTGCAACAGGGGATGGAGTTTAGGGAGCAGTACTTC
15 | TRBD1 | once | TRBJ1-1 | TRBV19 | CASSIGWDSNTEAFF | TGTGCCAGTAGTATAGGCTGGGACAGCAACACTGAAGCTTTCTTT